Listed below are T cell receptor beta chains from one sample, sequenced in a study of Ad26.COV2.S vaccination and SARS-CoV-2 variants. This table comes from immunoSEQ multiplex PCR, and its TCRdb copy is limited to in-frame clones, with some not included. The profile shows some 460,000 clones, 80% to 90% of them singletons. The specimen comprised peripheral blood, sampled in a trial of Ad26.COV2.S vaccine versus placebo. The receptors shown here come from a person between 18 and 65 years old who received the Ad26.COV2.S COVID-19 vaccine or a placebo. The conserved cysteine and the conserved F or W are not part of the CDR3 here. Only some rows state a clone size, as once, few, many or a class for expanded clones.

size: -; V: TRBV5-5; J: TRBJ1-5; CDR3: ASSLRGDNQPQH
size: -; V: TRBV7-2; J: TRBJ1-1; CDR3: ASSPKSGQRNTEAF
size: -; V: TRBV10-3; J: TRBJ1-2; CDR3: AISEISGAYGYT
size: -; V: TRBV28; J: TRBJ2-1; CDR3: ASSQPGLAGFNEQF
size: -; V: TRBV7-9; J: TRBJ1-5; CDR3: ASSRSNQPQH
size: -; V: TRBV15; J: TRBJ2-7; CDR3: ATSTRQGIVGSSYEQY
size: -; V: TRBV9; J: TRBJ2-1; CDR3: ASSPWTSEKGEQF
size: -; V: TRBV5-1; J: TRBJ2-1; CDR3: ASSSDPGLAGGKQF
size: -; V: TRBV10-3; J: TRBJ1-1; CDR3: AIAQVSNTEAF
size: -; V: TRBV10-3; J: TRBJ2-2; CDR3: AIPRGLAGGTGELF
size: once; V: TRBV9; J: TRBJ2-7; CDR3: ASSVSPTGTGGYEQY
size: once; V: TRBV28; J: TRBJ2-1; CDR3: ASSPGFLYNEQF
size: -; V: TRBV28; J: TRBJ2-3; CDR3: ASSLSQTGLRDTQY
size: -; V: TRBV10-2; J: TRBJ1-1; CDR3: ASSEELNTEAF
size: -; V: TRBV5-1; J: TRBJ2-4; CDR3: ASTWGGQSDIQY
size: -; V: TRBV2; J: TRBJ1-6; CDR3: ASRRTGGESSPLH
size: -; V: TRBV19; J: TRBJ2-2; CDR3: ASRGGQGNTGELF
size: -; V: TRBV3-1/TRBV3-2; J: TRBJ1-2; CDR3: ASSQGTGGGNYGYT
size: -; V: TRBV25-1; J: TRBJ1-2; CDR3: ASRDTGTLANYGYT
size: -; V: TRBV6-5; J: TRBJ1-5; CDR3: ASSHAGWQPQH
size: -; V: TRBV28; J: TRBJ2-1; CDR3: ASSGGPPLYNEQF
size: -; V: TRBV20-1; J: TRBJ2-3; CDR3: SASWSAETDTQY
size: -; V: TRBV6-5; J: TRBJ1-3; CDR3: ASQRDKGNTIY
size: -; V: TRBV30; J: TRBJ2-5; CDR3: AWSVGQYETQY
size: -; V: TRBV30; J: TRBJ2-1; CDR3: AWSLEYNEQF
size: once; V: TRBV5-1; J: TRBJ1-6; CDR3: ASSLTGGRNSPLH
size: -; V: TRBV28; J: TRBJ2-1; CDR3: ASKTPGAGVNEQF
size: -; V: TRBV5-1; J: TRBJ2-1; CDR3: ASTADDNEQF
size: -; V: TRBV7-6; J: TRBJ2-5; CDR3: ASSLSAGGGQETQY
size: -; V: TRBV28; J: TRBJ1-5; CDR3: ASSLKGARGNQPQH
size: -; V: TRBV3-1/TRBV3-2; J: TRBJ2-1; CDR3: ASSRTSGIPISYNEQF